A single T cell receptor beta chain is shown here with its context. This sample was included in a study of blood T cell repertoires in COVID-19. Using immunoSEQ multiplex PCR, the repertoire was profiled, and TCRdb retains in-frame clones only, with some absent. The data hold roughly 300,000 clones, with nearly 90% observed a single time. Trimming took off 0 bases at V and 3 bases at J, with 10 bases between the two ends. The CDR3 sequence is 15 residues long. Germline assignment: CDR1 SGHRS and CDR2 YFSETQ. This rearrangement joins TRBV5-1 to TRBJ1-3, with TRBD1 as a possible D gene (5 bases). This clonotype was sampled from a woman aged 25 to 39 who had recovered from COVID-19. The sequenced sample was PBMCs or T cells enriched from blood (not recorded which). CDR3 nucleotide sequence: TGCGCCAGCAGCTTGGGGCAGGGTGATGGAAACACCATATATTTT. Translating gives CASSLGQGDGNTIYF.